Below, 17 T cell receptor beta chains from the same sample are listed, as sequenced in a study of T cells expressing NK-cell markers. From the 5' RACE reads, TCRdb lists one entry per CDR3 protein and no DNA. The listing contains more than 250,000 distinct CDR3 sequences. Sequencing input: blood T cells: a sorted CD56 or NKG2C T cell subset, CD4+ or CD8+ T cells, or bulk PBMC T cells (not recorded which). The receptors here all came from a man aged 18-30 years in good health.

The V gene is TRBV21-1, the J gene TRBJ1-5; TCRdb designates TRBD1, a call that cannot be tested without DNA. TRBV21-1 is reported as a pseudogene. The CDR3 loop spans 16 amino acids. The CDR3 spells CASSKAVTAPNQPQHF.

The gene calls are TRBV29-1 and TRBJ2-1; there is no DNA to check the TCRdb D call of TRBD1. The length of the CDR3 is 14 residues. Germline V CDR1 and CDR2: SQVTM, ANQGSEA. The CDR3 sequence is CTIEGGYGNNEQFF.

This rearrangement joins TRBV28 to TRBJ2-7. The germline V gene encodes CDR1 MDHEN and CDR2 SYDVKM. The CDR3 spans 14 residues. CDR3 amino acids: CASSLAGNGYEQYF.

This chain links TRBV20-1 with TRBJ2-3; TCRdb selects TRBD2, and the lack of DNA leaves this call unchecked. Germline V lookup: CDR1 DFQATT, CDR2 SNEGSKA (reference sequence). This CDR3 has 15 amino acids. CDR3: CSARDHSGFPDTQYF.

V gene TRBV12-3 or TRBV12-4 combines with J gene TRBJ1-2. The CDR3 spans 13 residues. The CDR3 here is CASLKGDNYGYTF.

The chain recombines TRBV3-1 with TRBJ2-7; TCRdb proposes TRBD1, but this gene call is untestable without DNA. The length of the CDR3 is 15 residues. Germline loops: CDR1 LGHDT, CDR2 YNNKEL (reference sequence). CDR3 protein: CASSLVAGRGYEQYF.

CDR3 in amino acids: CASSEGPIGPAFF. The gene calls are TRBV12-3 or TRBV12-4 and TRBJ1-1. This CDR3 is built from 13 residues.

The chain has TRBV20-1 and TRBJ1-1; TCRdb indicates TRBD1, and absent DNA this call remains unverified. The CDR3 runs to 14 residues. Germline V gene lookup returns CDR1 DFQATT and CDR2 SNEGSKA (reference sequence). The chain's CDR3 is CSARKTAADTEAFF.

The chain joins TRBV12-3 or TRBV12-4 to TRBJ2-5. This CDR3 contains 11 residues. CDR3 protein: CASSRLGTQYF.

The rearrangement uses TRBV7-7 and TRBJ1-6. The CDR3 runs 13 residues. Looked up from germline, CDR1 is SSHAT and CDR2 is FNYEAQ (reference sequence). The CDR3 sequence is CASSLERNSPLHF.

This chain uses TRBV15 with TRBJ2-5. This CDR3 is 14 amino acids long. Germline CDR1 LNHNV, CDR2 YYDKDF (reference sequence). The CDR3 loop is CATSSPEYQETQYF.

The CDR3 protein is CASSLSRVSTGELFF. V and J are TRBV2 and TRBJ2-2. CDR3 length: 15 amino acids. Per germline, CDR1 SNHLY and CDR2 FYNNEI.

The chain recombines TRBV12-3 or TRBV12-4 with TRBJ2-5. The CDR3 covers 14 residues. The CDR3 spells CASSSRTLQETQYF.

The CDR3 spells CASSESGGRIQYF. The rearrangement joins TRBV25-1 to TRBJ2-4; TCRdb proposes TRBD1, but this gene call is untestable without DNA. The CDR3 is 13 amino acids. Germline values: CDR1 MGHDK, CDR2 SYGVNS.

The chain links TRBV5-1 to TRBJ2-2; the TCRdb call, TRBD1, lacks DNA for checking. In germline, CDR1 is SGHRS, CDR2 YFSETQ. The CDR3 totals 15 residues. The CDR3 here is CASSLSNRGTGELFF.

The V call is TRBV10-3, the J call TRBJ1-5; with no DNA, the TCRdb D assignment of TRBD1 cannot be verified. Germline V CDR1 and CDR2: ENHRY, SYGVKD. The CDR3 consists of 16 residues. CDR3 region: CAISESGGASSQPQHF.

This chain connects TRBV7-9 to TRBJ2-5; TCRdb designates TRBD1, a call that cannot be tested without DNA. Germline-derived CDR1 and CDR2 are SEHNR and FQNEAQ (reference sequence). The CDR3 is 12 residues long. Here the CDR3 reads CASSQQQGIQYF.